Listed here is a single TCR beta chain. Its antigen target is currently unknown. Per-base quality was not reported, and no clone a single base away is much larger than it. This sample stems from a study of response to subunit inactivated influenza vaccine (dated by TCRdb to 2016 to 2019). In the study overall: Deep quantitative T cell receptor repertoire profiling was used in the study to track responses to a trivalent subunit inactivated influenza vaccine.

The investigation overall reported the following: The authors suggested that each seasonal influenza vaccination may recruit only a limited number of new T cells.

Library creation used RT-PCR. The run used an Illumina HiSeq 2500. Using fastp at Q25 and MiXCR, TCRdb reprocessed the public reads and kept productive beta chains. Rows are combined by CDR3 protein, so each entry shows the most common genes and DNA. The sample table lists around 580,000 distinct CDR3 sequences, 14% of them with a count of one. Jointly, the top ten make up 11% of the sample. The specimen was PBMCs from blood, collected less than 13 days after vaccination. The sequence came from a man aged 45-65 years who received an inactivated influenza vaccine. Donor details come from another sample of the same person, matched by shared clones.

The sequenced DNA is TGCGCCCGGAACGGGGGCTCCTACAATGAGCAGTTCTTC. Translated, this gives CARNGGSYNEQFF. The sequence is built from TRBV5-1 and TRBJ2-1, and perhaps TRBD2 as D gene, on 6 matching bases. Taken from cysteine to phenylalanine, the CDR3 has 13 residues. Only the CDR3 DNA is retained, 39 bases long and in frame from the first base. From a lookup of the germline V gene, CDR1 and CDR2 are SGHRS and YFSETQ. V loses 10 bases of germline sequence and J loses 0 bases, and the interval between the two ends is 11 bases.